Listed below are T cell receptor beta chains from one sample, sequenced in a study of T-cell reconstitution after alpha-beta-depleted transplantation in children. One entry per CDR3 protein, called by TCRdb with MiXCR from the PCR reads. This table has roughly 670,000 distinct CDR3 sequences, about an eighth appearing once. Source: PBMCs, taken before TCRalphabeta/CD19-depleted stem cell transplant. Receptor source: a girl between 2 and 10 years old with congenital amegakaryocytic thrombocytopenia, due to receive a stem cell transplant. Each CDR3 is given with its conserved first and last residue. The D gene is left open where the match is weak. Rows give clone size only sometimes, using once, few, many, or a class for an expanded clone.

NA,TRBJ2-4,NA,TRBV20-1,CSAREARAQNIQYF,TGCAGTGCTAGAGAGGCCAGGGCCCAAAACATTCAGTACTTC
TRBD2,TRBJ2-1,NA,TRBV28,CASSLPSGRSREQFF,TGTGCCAGCAGTCTCCCTAGCGGGAGATCAAGGGAGCAGTTCTTC
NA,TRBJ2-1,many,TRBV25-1,CASSEYNGASNNEQFF,TGTGCCAGCAGTGAATACAATGGCGCTTCCAACAATGAGCAGTTCTTC
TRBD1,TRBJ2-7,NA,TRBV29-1,CSYGDSPYEQYF,TGCAGCTACGGGGACAGCCCCTACGAGCAGTACTTC
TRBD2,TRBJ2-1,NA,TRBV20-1,CSSLGRAYNEQFF,TGCAGTTCGTTGGGGAGGGCCTACAATGAGCAGTTCTTC
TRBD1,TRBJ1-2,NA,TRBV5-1,CASSLAGGDHGYTF,TGCGCCAGCAGCTTGGCAGGGGGCGATCATGGCTACACCTTC
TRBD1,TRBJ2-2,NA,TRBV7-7,CASRKTGAGELFF,TGTGCCAGCAGAAAAACAGGGGCCGGGGAGCTGTTTTTT
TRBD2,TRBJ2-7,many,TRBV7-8,CASSQGTSMYYEQYF,TGTGCCAGCAGTCAAGGGACTAGCATGTACTACGAGCAGTACTTC
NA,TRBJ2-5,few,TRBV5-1,CASSLGDYRVQETQYF,TGCGCCAGCAGCTTGGGTGATTACAGGGTTCAGGAGACCCAGTACTTC
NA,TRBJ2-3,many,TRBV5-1,CASSLTVRQPTDTQYF,TGCGCCAGCAGCTTGACTGTTCGTCAACCCACAGATACGCAGTATTTT
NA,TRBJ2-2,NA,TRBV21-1,CASSIPESNTGELFF,TGTGCCAGCAGCATCCCCGAATCGAACACCGGGGAGCTGTTTTTT
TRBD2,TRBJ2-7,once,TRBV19,CASSMKGLAGDGEQYF,TGTGCCAGTAGTATGAAGGGACTAGCGGGGGACGGTGAGCAGTACTTC
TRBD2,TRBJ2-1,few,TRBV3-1,CASSQASGSAHGEQFF,TGTGCCAGCAGCCAAGCTAGCGGGAGTGCCCACGGTGAGCAGTTCTTC
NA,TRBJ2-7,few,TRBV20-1,CSARDGGDTSYEQYF,TGCAGTGCTAGAGACGGAGGGGACACCTCCTACGAGCAGTACTTC
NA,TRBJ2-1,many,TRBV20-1,CSARDSASSYNEQFF,TGCAGTGCTAGAGATAGTGCTAGCTCCTACAATGAGCAGTTCTTC
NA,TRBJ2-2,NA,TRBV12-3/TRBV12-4,CASSGGMFTGELFF,TGTGCCTCCTCTGGTGGAATGTTCACCGGGGAGCTGTTTTTT
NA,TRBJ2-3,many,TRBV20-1,CSASPALETSTDTQYF,TGCAGTGCTAGTCCCGCTCTTGAAACTAGCACAGATACGCAGTATTTT
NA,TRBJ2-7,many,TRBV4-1,CASSQVVESYEQYF,TGCGCCAGCAGCCAAGTGGTGGAGAGCTACGAGCAGTACTTC
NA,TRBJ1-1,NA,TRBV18,CASSQNTGEAFF,TGTGCCAGCTCCCAGAACACGGGTGAAGCTTTCTTT
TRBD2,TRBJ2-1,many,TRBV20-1,CSASFWLTSGTAINEQFF,TGCAGTGCTAGTTTTTGGTTGACTAGCGGGACAGCCATCAATGAGCAGTTCTTC
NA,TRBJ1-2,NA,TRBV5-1,CASSLAHLGYGYTF,TGCGCCAGCAGCTTGGCTCATCTTGGCTATGGCTACACCTTC
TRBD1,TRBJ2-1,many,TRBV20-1,CSARAATGAYNEQFF,TGCAGTGCTAGGGCCGCGACAGGGGCTTACAATGAGCAGTTCTTC